The 20 T cell receptor beta chains in this list originate from one sample, sequenced in a study of blood T cell repertoires in COVID-19. Here immunoSEQ multiplex PCR was the method, and the copy in TCRdb shows in-frame clones only, minus some. The sample has 100,000 or so clones; around 87% are singletons. The sequenced sample consisted of peripheral blood. These receptors were taken from a man aged 45-65 years with active or convalescent COVID-19.

The chain joins TRBV11-2 to TRBJ1-4, with a tentative D call TRBD1 (6 bases). Germline assignment: CDR1 SGHAT and CDR2 FQNNGV. The CDR3 has 14 residues. The V end lost 5 bases, the J end lost 8 bases, and 15 bases lay between the germline ends. CDR3 sequence (DNA): TGTGCCAGCAGCCCCGACAGGCTTGGGGAAAAACTGTTTTTT. Translation gives CASSPDRLGEKLFF.

The chain couples TRBV4-1 to TRBJ1-5, with D unclear. V was clipped by 0 bases and J by 3 bases, with 6 bases between them. CDR3 length: 14 residues. Germline V gives CDR1 MGHRA, CDR2 YSYEKL. The CDR3 region has the DNA TGCGCCAGCAGCCAAGACAGCGCCAATCAGCCCCAGCATTTT. It yields the protein CASSQDSANQPQHF.

As DNA, the CDR3 is TGCAGTGCTAGAGACCCCCCCGGGCAGTACTTC. This codes for CSARDPPGQYF. This chain links TRBV20-1 with TRBJ2-7; D gene unclear. V gave up 0 bases and J gave up 9 bases, with 9 bases separating them. This CDR3 spans 11 amino acids. The germline V gene has CDR1 DFQATT and CDR2 SNEGSKA (reference sequence).

V usage is TRBV15 and J usage is TRBJ1-1; D remains ambiguous. Germline V CDR1 and CDR2: LNHNV, YYDKDF (reference sequence). This CDR3 region has 17 residues. V gave up 5 bases and J gave up 0 bases, with 19 bases separating them. CDR3 sequence: CATSPSPTSVMNTEAFF. CDR3 DNA: TGTGCCACCAGCCCCAGTCCCACCAGCGTCATGAACACTGAAGCTTTCTTT.

The rearrangement uses TRBV18 and TRBJ1-5, with D uncertain. CDR1 and CDR2 from the germline V gene are KGHSH and LQKENI. The CDR3 runs 16 residues. The V end lost 1 base, the J end lost 0 bases, and 10 bases lay between the germline ends. CDR3 in DNA: TGTGCCAGCTCACCACAGCGGAGCAATAGCAATCAGCCCCAGCATTTT. Translation gives CASSPQRSNSNQPQHF. The full variable domain, completed using reference TRBV18 and TRBJ1-5, is NAGVMQNPRHLVRRRGQEARLRCSPMKGHSHVYWYRQLPEEGLKFMVYLQKENIIDESGMPKERFSAEFPKEGPSILRIQQVVRGDSAAYFCASSPQRSNSNQPQHFGDGTRLSIL.

V usage is TRBV5-8 and J usage is TRBJ2-7, with 8 positions matching TRBD1. The V and J ends lost 2 bases and 13 bases, in that order; junction bases with no gene match: 11. The CDR3 is 13 residues long. Germline V gene data show CDR1 as SGHTS and CDR2 as YDEGEE. CDR3 loop: CASSLPGQDKSYV. In DNA, the CDR3 is TGTGCCAGCAGCTTACCGGGACAGGACAAAAGTTACGTC.

The V and J genes are TRBV19 and TRBJ1-6; 9 bases map to TRBD1. V dropped 6 bases and J dropped 10; count of bases not matched to a gene: 4. This CDR3 comprises 13 residues. CDR1 is LNHDA, CDR2 SQIVND, per germline (reference sequence). CDR3 nucleotides: TGTGCCAGTAGGGGACAGGGTTTGTCACCCCTCCACTTT. This encodes CASRGQGLSPLHF.

The chain uses TRBV18 and TRBJ1-5; 8 bases line up with TRBD1. With V trimmed by 5 bases and J by 2 bases, 2 bases remained unmatched. The CDR3 has 14 residues. Germline CDR1 is KGHSH and CDR2 is LQKENI. The CDR3 here is CASSTTGGNQPQHF. The CDR3 nucleotides read TGTGCCAGCTCAACGACAGGGGGCAATCAGCCCCAGCATTTT. Full variable domain (remainder filled in from reference TRBV18 and TRBJ1-5): NAGVMQNPRHLVRRRGQEARLRCSPMKGHSHVYWYRQLPEEGLKFMVYLQKENIIDESGMPKERFSAEFPKEGPSILRIQQVVRGDSAAYFCASSTTGGNQPQHFGDGTRLSIL.

The V gene is TRBV3-1 (or the pseudogene TRBV3-2), the J gene TRBJ1-6; unclear D gene. CDR3 size: 13 residues. V lost 4 bases to trimming and J lost 7 bases, with 8 bases between them. Germline V gene data show CDR1 as LGHDT and CDR2 as YNNKEL (reference sequence). The CDR3 here is CASSRGPNSPLHF. CDR3 DNA: TGTGCCAGCAGCCGCGGCCCCAATTCACCCCTCCACTTT.

This chain joins TRBV5-1 and TRBJ2-3, with 16 positions matching TRBD2. V shed 4 bases, J shed 3 bases, and the junction held 8 bases outside the gene matches. CDR3 size: 18 residues. Germline-derived CDR1 and CDR2 are SGHRS and YFSETQ. The CDR3 reads CASSGTSGGAMGTDTQYF. As DNA, the CDR3 is TGCGCCAGCAGCGGGACTAGCGGGGGGGCCATGGGAACAGATACGCAGTATTTT.

This sequence joins TRBV11-2 and TRBJ2-3, with D tentatively TRBD2 (5 bases). Germline loops: CDR1 SGHAT, CDR2 FQNNGV. The V end was cut by 5 bases, the J end by 6 bases, with 15 bases between. The CDR3 totals 14 residues. CDR3 DNA sequence: TGTGCCAGCAGCGGACTGGTCCAGACGGATACGCAGTATTTT. It codes for CASSGLVQTDTQYF. Based on the CDR3 plus reference TRBV11-2 and TRBJ2-3, the full variable domain is EAGVAQSPRYKIIEKRQSVAFWCNPISGHATLYWYQQILGQGPKLLIQFQNNGVVDDSQLPKDRFSAERLKGVDSTLKIQPAKLEDSAVYLCASSGLVQTDTQYFGPGTRLTVL.

The chain links TRBV19 to TRBJ2-1; D not resolved. Trimming shortened V by 2 bases and J by 4 bases, and 9 bases separated the two germline ends. Germline V gene lookup returns CDR1 LNHDA and CDR2 SQIVND (reference sequence). CDR3 length: 14 amino acids. CDR3 sequence (DNA): TGTGCCAGTAGTATAAGCGCCGGTTACAATGAGCAGTTCTTC. It encodes CASSISAGYNEQFF.

The CDR3 region is CASSAQEGPYGYTF. In nucleotides, the CDR3 is TGTGCCAGTAGTGCCCAGGAGGGTCCCTATGGCTACACCTTC. The genes are TRBV19 and TRBJ1-2; D is ambiguous. In germline, CDR1 is LNHDA, CDR2 SQIVND (reference sequence). The CDR3 sequence is 14 residues long. Trimming took 5 bases from V and 4 from J, leaving 14 bases between them. The whole variable domain, remainder taken from reference TRBV19 and TRBJ1-2, is DGGITQSPKYLFRKEGQNVTLSCEQNLNHDAMYWYRQDPGQGLRLIYYSQIVNDFQKGDIAEGYSVSREKKESFPLTVTSAQKNPTAFYLCASSAQEGPYGYTFGSGTRLTVV.

CDR3 sequence: CASSPAGEYGYTF. The CDR3 bases are TGTGCCAGCTCCCCAGCAGGGGAGTATGGCTACACCTTC. The chain uses TRBV18 and TRBJ1-2, with D possibly being TRBD1 (6 bases). Germline V gene data show CDR1 as KGHSH and CDR2 as LQKENI. The CDR3 sequence is 13 residues long. V was pared by 6 bases and J by 5 bases, with 13 bases between.

This chain links TRBV10-1 with TRBJ2-1; no reliable D call. The CDR3 has 13 residues. Trimming removed 0 bases at V and 7 bases at J, with 7 bases between. Germline V CDR1 and CDR2: WNHNN, SYGVQD (reference sequence). Here the CDR3 DNA reads TGCGCCAGCAGTGAGTCGGAGTTTAATGAGCAGTTCTTC. This codes for CASSESEFNEQFF.

CDR3 protein: CASSSSSWAGNTEAFF. As DNA, the CDR3 is TGTGCCAGCAGCTCTAGCTCGTGGGCGGGGAACACTGAAGCTTTCTTT. The chain joins TRBV7-8 to TRBJ1-1; no definite D call. Germline lookup yields CDR1 SGHVS and CDR2 FQNEAQ. Deletions cut 4 bases from V and 1 base from J, with 16 bases between. The CDR3 is 16 residues long.

The CDR3 region has the DNA TGTGCCAGCTCACCACCCGGACAGGGCCGAACCGGGGAGCTGTTTTTT. Protein sequence: CASSPPGQGRTGELFF. The chain couples TRBV18 to TRBJ2-2, with 8 bases fitting TRBD1. V was clipped by 0 bases and J by 5 bases; unmatched bases: 5. Per the germline V gene, CDR1 is KGHSH and CDR2 is LQKENI. CDR3 length equals 16 residues.

In its sample, this clone was seen once. The chain is built from TRBV7-9 and TRBJ2-3; TRBD1 matches 11 bases. V trimming: 11 bases; J trimming: 2 bases; junction bases outside the gene matches: 3. The CDR3 length is 13 residues. Germline loops: CDR1 SEHNR, CDR2 FQNEAQ (reference sequence). CDR3 loop: CAGQGAATDTQYF. The CDR3 DNA reads as TGTGCCGGACAGGGGGCCGCCACAGATACGCAGTATTTT.

This chain links TRBV5-1 with TRBJ1-5, with D unclear. The germline V gene encodes CDR1 SGHRS and CDR2 YFSETQ. V dropped 2 bases and J dropped 3 bases, with 9 bases sitting between them. The CDR3 has 14 residues. CDR3 protein: CASSFGGYNQPQHF. CDR3 sequence (DNA): TGCGCCAGCAGCTTTGGAGGATACAATCAGCCCCAGCATTTT.

The chain has TRBV28 and TRBJ1-5, with D perhaps matching TRBD1 (5 bases). Germline V lookup: CDR1 MDHEN, CDR2 SYDVKM. Trimming removed 2 bases from V and 11 bases from J, with 10 bases in between. The CDR3 runs 12 residues. In DNA form, the CDR3 reads TGTGCCAGCAGTTTAGCGGGGCAAGCCCAGCATTTT. It translates to CASSLAGQAQHF.